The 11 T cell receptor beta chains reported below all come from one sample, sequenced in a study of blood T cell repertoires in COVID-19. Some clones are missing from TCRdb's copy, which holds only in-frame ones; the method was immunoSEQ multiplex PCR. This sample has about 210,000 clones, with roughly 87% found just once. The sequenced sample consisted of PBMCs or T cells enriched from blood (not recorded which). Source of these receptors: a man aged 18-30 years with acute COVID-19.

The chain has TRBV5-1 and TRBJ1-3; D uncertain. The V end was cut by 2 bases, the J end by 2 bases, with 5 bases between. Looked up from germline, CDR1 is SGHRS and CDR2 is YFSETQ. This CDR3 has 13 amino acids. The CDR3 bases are TGCGCCAGCAGCTTCTCTCCTGGAAACACCATATATTTT. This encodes CASSFSPGNTIYF. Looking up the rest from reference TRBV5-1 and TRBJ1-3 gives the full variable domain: KAGVTQTPRYLIKTRGQQVTLSCSPISGHRSVSWYQQTPGQGLQFLFEYFSETQRNKGNFPGRFSGRQFSNSRSEMNVSTLELGDSALYLCASSFSPGNTIYFGEGSWLTVV.

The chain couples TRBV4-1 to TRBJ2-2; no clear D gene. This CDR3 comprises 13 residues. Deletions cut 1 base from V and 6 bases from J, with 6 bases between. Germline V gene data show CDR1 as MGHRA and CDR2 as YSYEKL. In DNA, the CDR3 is TGCGCCAGCAGCCAAGGAGGTTCCGGGGAGCTGTTTTTT. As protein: CASSQGGSGELFF.

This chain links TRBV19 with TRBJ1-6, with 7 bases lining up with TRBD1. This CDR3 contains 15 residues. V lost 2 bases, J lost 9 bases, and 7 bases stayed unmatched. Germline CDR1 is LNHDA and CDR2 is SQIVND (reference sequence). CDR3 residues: CASSITGELASPLHF. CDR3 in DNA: TGTGCCAGTAGTATAACAGGGGAATTGGCTTCACCCCTCCACTTT. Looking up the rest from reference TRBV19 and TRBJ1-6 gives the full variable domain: DGGITQSPKYLFRKEGQNVTLSCEQNLNHDAMYWYRQDPGQGLRLIYYSQIVNDFQKGDIAEGYSVSREKKESFPLTVTSAQKNPTAFYLCASSITGELASPLHFGNGTRLTVT.

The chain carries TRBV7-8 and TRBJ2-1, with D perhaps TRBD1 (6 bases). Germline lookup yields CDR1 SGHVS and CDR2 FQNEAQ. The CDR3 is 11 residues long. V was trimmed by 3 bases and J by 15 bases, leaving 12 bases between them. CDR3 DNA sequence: TGTGCCAGCAGCTTGGACAGAACGCTGTTCTTC. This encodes CASSLDRTLFF.

The CDR3 nucleotides are TGCGCCAGCAGCTTCGACAGGGTAGACTACGAGCAGTACTTC. It is translated as CASSFDRVDYEQYF. V is TRBV5-1 and J is TRBJ2-7; 7 nucleotides line up with TRBD1. This CDR3 spans 14 amino acids. The germline gives CDR1 SGHRS, CDR2 YFSETQ. The ends lost 2 bases at V and 3 bases at J; junction bases unmatched: 5.

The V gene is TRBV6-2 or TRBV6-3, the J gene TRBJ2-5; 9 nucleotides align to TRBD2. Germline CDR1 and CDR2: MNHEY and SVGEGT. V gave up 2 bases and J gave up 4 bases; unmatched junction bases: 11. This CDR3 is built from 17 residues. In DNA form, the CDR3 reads TGTGCCAGCAGTTACGAGGCGGGGGGGCTTCCCTCAGAGACCCAGTACTTC. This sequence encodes CASSYEAGGLPSETQYF.

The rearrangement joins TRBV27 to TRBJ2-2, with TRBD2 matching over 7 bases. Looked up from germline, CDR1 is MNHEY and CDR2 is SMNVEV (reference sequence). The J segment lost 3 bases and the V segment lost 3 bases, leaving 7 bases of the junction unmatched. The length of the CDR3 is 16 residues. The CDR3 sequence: CASSFVGLVDTGELFF. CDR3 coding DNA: TGTGCCAGCAGTTTCGTAGGACTAGTAGACACCGGGGAGCTGTTTTTT.

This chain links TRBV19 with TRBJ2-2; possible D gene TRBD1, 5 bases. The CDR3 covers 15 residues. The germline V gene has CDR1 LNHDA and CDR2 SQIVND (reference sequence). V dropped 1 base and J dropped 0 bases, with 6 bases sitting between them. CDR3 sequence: CASSIVQANTGELFF. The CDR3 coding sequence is TGTGCCAGTAGTATAGTACAGGCGAACACCGGGGAGCTGTTTTTT. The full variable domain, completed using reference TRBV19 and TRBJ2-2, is DGGITQSPKYLFRKEGQNVTLSCEQNLNHDAMYWYRQDPGQGLRLIYYSQIVNDFQKGDIAEGYSVSREKKESFPLTVTSAQKNPTAFYLCASSIVQANTGELFFGEGSRLTVL.

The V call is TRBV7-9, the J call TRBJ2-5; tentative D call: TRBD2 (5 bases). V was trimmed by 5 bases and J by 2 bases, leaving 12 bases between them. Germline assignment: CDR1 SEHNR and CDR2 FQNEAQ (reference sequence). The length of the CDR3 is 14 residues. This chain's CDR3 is CASSPPRGQETQYF. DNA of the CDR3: TGTGCCAGCAGCCCCCCTCGGGGACAAGAGACCCAGTACTTC. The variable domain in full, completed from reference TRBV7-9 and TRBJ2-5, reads DTGVSQNPRHKITKRGQNVTFRCDPISEHNRLYWYRQTLGQGPEFLTYFQNEAQLEKSRLLSDRFSAERPKGSFSTLEIQRTEQGDSAMYLCASSPPRGQETQYFGPGTRLLVL.

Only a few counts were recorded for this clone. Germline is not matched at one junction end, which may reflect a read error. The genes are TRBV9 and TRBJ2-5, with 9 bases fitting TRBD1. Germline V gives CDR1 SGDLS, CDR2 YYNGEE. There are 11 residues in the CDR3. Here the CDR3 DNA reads TGTGCCAGCAGCTCTGGACAGGGGCTACACTTC. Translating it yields CASSSGQGLHF.

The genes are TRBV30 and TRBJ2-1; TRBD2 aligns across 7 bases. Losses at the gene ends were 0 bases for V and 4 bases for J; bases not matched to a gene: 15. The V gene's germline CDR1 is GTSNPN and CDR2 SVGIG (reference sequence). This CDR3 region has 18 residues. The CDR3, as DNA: TGTGCCTGGAGTGTCCGGAGAATAAAGCGGGACGCATACAATGAGCAGTTCTTC. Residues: CAWSVRRIKRDAYNEQFF. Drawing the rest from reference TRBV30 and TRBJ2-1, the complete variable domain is SQTIHQWPATLVQPVGSPLSLECTVEGTSNPNLYWYRQAAGRGLQLLFYSVGIGQISSEVPQNLSASRPQDRQFILSSKKLLLSDSGFYLCAWSVRRIKRDAYNEQFFGPGTRLTVL.